What follows is one T cell receptor beta chain and its context. The antigen remains unidentified. Both 60 Vbeta primers and 13 Jbeta primers went into the PCR. Assay: immunoSEQ multiplex PCR; the TCRdb copy retains only in-frame clones and omits some. The sample carries approximately 160,000 clones, about 70% recorded once. The entry originates in a study of cytomegalovirus exposure and HLA in healthy donors. This CDR3 has 16 amino acids. Germline V gene data show CDR1 as MNHEY and CDR2 as SMNVEV (reference sequence). V was clipped by 3 bases and J by 8 bases; unmatched bases: 15. General study points: According to an earlier analysis, most TCR beta V segments yielded productive rearrangements about 87% or about 30% of the time.

The clonotype was recovered from a woman between 18 and 30 years old in good health and CMV-seropositive. The gene calls are TRBV27 and TRBJ1-1; the match to TRBD1 covers 7 bases. Sample: PBMCs. The CDR3 region is CASSLEGAHFRDEAFF. CDR3 sequence (DNA): TGTGCCAGCAGTTTGGAGGGGGCACATTTTCGGGACGAAGCTTTCTTT.